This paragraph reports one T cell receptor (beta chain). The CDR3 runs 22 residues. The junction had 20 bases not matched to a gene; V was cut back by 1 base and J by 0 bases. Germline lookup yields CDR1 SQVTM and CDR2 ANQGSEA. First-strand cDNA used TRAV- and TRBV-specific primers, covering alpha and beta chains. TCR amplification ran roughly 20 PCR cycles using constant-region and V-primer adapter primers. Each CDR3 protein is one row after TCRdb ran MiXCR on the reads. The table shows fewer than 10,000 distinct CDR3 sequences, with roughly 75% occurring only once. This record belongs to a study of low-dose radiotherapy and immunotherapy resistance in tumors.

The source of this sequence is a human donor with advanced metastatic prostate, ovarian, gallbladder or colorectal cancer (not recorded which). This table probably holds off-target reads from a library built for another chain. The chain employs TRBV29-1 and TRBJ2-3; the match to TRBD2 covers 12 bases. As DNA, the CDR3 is TGCAGCGTTGAAGTTAGACGGCCGACTAGCGGGAGAGAGGGATTTAGCACAGATACGCAGTATTTT. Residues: CSVEVRRPTSGREGFSTDTQYF.